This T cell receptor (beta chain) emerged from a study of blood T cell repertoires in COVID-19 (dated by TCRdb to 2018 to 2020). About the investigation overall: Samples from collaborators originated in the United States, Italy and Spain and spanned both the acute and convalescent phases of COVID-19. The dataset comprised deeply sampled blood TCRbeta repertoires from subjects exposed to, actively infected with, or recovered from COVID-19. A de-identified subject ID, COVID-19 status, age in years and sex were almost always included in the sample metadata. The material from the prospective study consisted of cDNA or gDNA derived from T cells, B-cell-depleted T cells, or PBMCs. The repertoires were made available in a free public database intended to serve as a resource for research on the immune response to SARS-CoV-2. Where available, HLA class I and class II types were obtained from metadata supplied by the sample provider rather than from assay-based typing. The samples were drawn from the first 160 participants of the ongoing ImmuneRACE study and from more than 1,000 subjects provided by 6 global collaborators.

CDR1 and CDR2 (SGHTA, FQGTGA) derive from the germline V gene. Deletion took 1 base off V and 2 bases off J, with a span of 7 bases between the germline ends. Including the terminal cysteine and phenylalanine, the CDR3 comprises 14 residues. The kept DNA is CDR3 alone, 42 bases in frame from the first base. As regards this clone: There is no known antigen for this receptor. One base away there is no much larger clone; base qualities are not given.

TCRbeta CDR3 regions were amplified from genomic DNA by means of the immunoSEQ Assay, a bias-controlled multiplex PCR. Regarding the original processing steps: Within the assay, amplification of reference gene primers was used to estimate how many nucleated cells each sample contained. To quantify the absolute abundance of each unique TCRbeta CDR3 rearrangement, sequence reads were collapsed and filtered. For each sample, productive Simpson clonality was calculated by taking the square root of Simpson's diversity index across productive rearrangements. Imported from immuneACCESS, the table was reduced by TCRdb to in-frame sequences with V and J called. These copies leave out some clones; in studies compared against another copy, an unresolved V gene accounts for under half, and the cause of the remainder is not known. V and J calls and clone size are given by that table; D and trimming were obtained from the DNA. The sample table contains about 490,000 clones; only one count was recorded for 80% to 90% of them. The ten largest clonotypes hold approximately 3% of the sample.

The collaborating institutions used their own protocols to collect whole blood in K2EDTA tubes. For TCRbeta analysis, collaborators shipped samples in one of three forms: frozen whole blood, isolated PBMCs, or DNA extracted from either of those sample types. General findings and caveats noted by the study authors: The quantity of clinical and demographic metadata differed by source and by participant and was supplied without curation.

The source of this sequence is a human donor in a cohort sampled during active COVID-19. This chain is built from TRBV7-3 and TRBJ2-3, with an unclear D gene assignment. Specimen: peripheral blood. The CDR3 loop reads CASSLRADTDTQYF. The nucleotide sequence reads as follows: TGTGCCAGCAGCTTAAGAGCCGACACAGATACGCAGTATTTT.